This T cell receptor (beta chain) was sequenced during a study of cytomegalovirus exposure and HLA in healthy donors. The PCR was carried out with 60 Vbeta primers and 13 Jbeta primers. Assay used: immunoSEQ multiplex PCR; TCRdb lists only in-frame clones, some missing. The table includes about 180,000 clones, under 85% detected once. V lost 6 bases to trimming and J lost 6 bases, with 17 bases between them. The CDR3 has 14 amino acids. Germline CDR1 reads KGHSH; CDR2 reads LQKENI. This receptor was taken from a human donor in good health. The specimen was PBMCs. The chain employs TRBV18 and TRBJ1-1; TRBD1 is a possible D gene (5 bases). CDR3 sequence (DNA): TGTGCCAGCTCCCCTCAGGGTTTTTCCGCTGAAGCTTTCTTT. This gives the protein CASSPQGFSAEAFF.